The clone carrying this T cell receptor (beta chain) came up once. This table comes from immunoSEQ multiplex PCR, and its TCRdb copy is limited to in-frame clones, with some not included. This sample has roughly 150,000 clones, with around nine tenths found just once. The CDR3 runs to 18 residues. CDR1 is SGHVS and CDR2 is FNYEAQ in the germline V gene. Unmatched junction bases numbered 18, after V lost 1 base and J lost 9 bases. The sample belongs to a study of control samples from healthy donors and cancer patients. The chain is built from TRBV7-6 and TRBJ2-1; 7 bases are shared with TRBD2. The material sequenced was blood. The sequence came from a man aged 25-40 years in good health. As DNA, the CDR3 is TGTGCCAGCAGCTTAGGTGTGGCGGGAGCCGACCTCCCGTTTGAGCAGTTCTTC. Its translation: CASSLGVAGADLPFEQFF. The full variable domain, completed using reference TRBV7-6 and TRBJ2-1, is GAGVSQSPRYKVTKRGQDVALRCDPISGHVSLYWYRQALGQGPEFLTYFNYEAQQDKSGLPNDRFSAERPEGSISTLTIQRTEQRDSAMYRCASSLGVAGADLPFEQFFGPGTRLTVL.